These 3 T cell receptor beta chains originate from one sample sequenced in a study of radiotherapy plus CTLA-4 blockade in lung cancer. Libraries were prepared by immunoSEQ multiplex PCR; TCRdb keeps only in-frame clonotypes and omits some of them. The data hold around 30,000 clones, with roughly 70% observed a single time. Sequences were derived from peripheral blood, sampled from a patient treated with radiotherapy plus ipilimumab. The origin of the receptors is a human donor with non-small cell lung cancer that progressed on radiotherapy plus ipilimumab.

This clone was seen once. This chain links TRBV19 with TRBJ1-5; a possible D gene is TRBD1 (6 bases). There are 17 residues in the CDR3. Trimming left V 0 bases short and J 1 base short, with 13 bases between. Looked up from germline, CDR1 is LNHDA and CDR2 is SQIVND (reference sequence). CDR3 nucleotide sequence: TGTGCCAGTAGTATAGATCCGGGGACATTCAGCAATCAGCCCCAGCATTTT. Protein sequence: CASSIDPGTFSNQPQHF.

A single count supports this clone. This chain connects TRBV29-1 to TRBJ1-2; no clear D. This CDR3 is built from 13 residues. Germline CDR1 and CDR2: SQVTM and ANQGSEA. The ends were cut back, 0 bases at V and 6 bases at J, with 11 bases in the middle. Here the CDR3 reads CSVEDLRVDGYTF. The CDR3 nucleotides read TGCAGCGTTGAAGATCTCAGAGTCGATGGCTACACCTTC.

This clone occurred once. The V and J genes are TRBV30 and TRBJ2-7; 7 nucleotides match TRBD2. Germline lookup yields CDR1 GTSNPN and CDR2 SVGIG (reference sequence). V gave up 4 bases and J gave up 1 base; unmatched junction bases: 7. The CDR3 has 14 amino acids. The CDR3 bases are TGTGCCTGGATTTTCAGCGGGGAATCCTACGAGCAGTACTTC. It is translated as CAWIFSGESYEQYF.